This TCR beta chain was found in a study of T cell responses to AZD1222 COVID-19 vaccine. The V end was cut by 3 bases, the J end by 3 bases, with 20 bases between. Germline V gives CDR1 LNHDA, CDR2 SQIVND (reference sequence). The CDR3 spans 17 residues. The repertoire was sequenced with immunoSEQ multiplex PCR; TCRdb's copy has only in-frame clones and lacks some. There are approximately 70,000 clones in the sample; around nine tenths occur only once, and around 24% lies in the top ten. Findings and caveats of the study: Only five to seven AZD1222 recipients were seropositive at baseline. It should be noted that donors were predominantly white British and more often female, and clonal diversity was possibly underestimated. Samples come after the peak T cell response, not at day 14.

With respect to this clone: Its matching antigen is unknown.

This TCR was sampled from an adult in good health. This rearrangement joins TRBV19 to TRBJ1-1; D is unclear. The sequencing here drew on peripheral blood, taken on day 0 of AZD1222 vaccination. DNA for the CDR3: TGTGCCAGTAGTATCCCCTCCACCGGCGCGAGATACACTGAAGCTTTCTTT. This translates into CASSIPSTGARYTEAFF.